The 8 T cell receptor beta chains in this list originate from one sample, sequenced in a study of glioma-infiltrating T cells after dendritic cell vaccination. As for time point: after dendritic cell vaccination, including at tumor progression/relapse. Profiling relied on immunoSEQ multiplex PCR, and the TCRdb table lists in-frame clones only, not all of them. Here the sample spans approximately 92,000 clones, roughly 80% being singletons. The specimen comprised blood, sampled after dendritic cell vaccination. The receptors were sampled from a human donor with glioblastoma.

The CDR3 bases are TGTGCCAGTAGTAGGGGACAGGGATTGGTCTATGGCTACACCTTC. Protein: CASSRGQGLVYGYTF. The genes are TRBV19 and TRBJ1-2, with TRBD1 identical over 9 bases. Germline loops: CDR1 LNHDA, CDR2 SQIVND (reference sequence). The CDR3 loop spans 15 amino acids. J gave up 4 bases and V 4 bases, and 7 bases lay outside the gene matches.

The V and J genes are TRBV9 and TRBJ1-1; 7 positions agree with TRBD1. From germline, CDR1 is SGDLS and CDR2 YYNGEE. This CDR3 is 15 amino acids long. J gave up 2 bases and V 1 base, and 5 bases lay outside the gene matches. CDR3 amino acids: CASSVIQGGNTEAFF. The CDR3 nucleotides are TGTGCCAGCAGCGTAATCCAGGGGGGAAACACTGAAGCTTTCTTT.

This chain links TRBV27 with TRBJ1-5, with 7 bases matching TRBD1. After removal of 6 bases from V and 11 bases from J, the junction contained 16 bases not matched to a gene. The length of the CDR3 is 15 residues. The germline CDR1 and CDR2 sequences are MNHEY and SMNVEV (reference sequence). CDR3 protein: CASSRQGWLGLAQHF. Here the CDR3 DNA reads TGTGCCAGCAGCCGACAGGGCTGGCTGGGGCTAGCCCAGCATTTT.

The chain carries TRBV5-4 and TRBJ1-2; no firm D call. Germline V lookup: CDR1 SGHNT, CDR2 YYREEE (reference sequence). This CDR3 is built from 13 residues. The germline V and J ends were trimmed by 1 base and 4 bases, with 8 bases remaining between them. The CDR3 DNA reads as TGTGCCAGCAGCTTGCCGGGAGGCTATGGCTACACCTTC. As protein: CASSLPGGYGYTF.

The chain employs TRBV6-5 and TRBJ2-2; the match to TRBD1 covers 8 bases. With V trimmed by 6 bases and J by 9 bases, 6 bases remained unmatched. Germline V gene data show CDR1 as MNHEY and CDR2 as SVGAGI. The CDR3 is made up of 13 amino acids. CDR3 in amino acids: CASRRTGPRELFF. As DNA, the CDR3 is TGTGCCAGCAGGAGGACAGGGCCGAGGGAGCTGTTTTTT.

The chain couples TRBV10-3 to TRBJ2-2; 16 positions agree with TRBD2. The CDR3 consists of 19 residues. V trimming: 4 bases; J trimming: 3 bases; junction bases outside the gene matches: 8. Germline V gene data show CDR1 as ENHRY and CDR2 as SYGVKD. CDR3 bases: TGTGCCATCAGTGGAGGGACTAGCGGGGGGGCCGGGTACACCGGGGAGCTGTTTTTT. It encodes CAISGGTSGGAGYTGELFF.

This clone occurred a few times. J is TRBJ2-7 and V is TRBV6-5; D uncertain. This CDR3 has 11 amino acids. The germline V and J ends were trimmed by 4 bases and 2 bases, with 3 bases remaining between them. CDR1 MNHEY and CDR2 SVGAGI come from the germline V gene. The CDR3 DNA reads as TGTGCCAGCAGTTCTCCCTACGAGCAGTACTTC. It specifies CASSSPYEQYF.

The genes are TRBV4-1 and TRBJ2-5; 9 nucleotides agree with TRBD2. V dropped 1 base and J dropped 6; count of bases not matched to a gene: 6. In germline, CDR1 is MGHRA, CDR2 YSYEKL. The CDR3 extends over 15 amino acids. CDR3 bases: TGCGCCAGCAGCCAAGTCTCTAGCGGGGCTCAGACCCAGTACTTC. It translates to CASSQVSSGAQTQYF.